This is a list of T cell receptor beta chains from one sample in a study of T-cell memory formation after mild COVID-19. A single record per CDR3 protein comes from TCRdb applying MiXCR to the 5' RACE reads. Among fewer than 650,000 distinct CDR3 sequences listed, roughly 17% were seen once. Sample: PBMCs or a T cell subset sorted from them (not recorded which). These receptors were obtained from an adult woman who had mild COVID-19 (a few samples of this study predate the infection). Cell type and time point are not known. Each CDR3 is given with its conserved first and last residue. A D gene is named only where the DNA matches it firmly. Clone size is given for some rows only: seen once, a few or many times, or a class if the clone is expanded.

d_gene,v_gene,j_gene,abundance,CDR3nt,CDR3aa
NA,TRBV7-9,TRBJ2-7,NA,TGTGCCAGCAGCCCCGTGTATGGGGGGTACGAGCAGTACTTC,CASSPVYGGYEQYF
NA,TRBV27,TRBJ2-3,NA,TGTGCCAGCAGTTTATCGCGGGGGCAATCAGATACGCAGTATTTT,CASSLSRGQSDTQYF
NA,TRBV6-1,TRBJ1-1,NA,TGTGCCAGCAGTGTCCTTGGGACGGGGAACACTGAAGCTTTCTTT,CASSVLGTGNTEAFF
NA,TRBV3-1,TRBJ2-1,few,TGTGCCAGCAGCCAGGCTGGGGCGCACAATGAGCAGTTCTTC,CASSQAGAHNEQFF
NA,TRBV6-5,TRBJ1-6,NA,TGTGCCAGCAGTTACGTCCCCCAGGGCTATAATTCACCCCTCCACTTT,CASSYVPQGYNSPLHF
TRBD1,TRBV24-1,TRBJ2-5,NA,TGTGCCACCAGTGATTTAGGGACAGGGTCCCAAGAGACCCAGTACTTC,CATSDLGTGSQETQYF
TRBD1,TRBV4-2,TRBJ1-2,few,TGTGCCAGCAGCCCACGGGACAGGGATAGGGGCTACACCTTC,CASSPRDRDRGYTF
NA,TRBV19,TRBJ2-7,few,TGTGCCAGTAGTATAGGTTTCGGAGAGCAGTACTTC,CASSIGFGEQYF
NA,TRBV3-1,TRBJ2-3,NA,TGTGCCAGCAGCCATACGACAAGGTTGGGAACAGATACGCAGTATTTT,CASSHTTRLGTDTQYF
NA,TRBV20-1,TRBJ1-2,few,TGCAGTGCTAGAGATTGGTCGGGGAGGGGCTATGGCTACACCTTC,CSARDWSGRGYGYTF
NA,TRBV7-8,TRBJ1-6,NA,TGTGCCAGCAGCTTAGAGGCGCGGACCAATTCACCCCTCCACTTT,CASSLEARTNSPLHF
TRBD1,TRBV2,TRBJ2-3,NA,TGTGCCAGCAGTGCTTTATCGGGACAGGGACTCACAGATACGCAGTATTTT,CASSALSGQGLTDTQYF
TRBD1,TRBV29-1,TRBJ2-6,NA,TGCAGCGTGAGAGACAGGGGTTCGGGGGCCAACGTCCTGACTTTC,CSVRDRGSGANVLTF
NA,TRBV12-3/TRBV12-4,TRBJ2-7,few,TGTGCCAGCAGTTTAGGTTACAGGCTGCCGGGCGAGCAGTACTTC,CASSLGYRLPGEQYF
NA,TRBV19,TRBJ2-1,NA,TGTGCCAGTAGTCCTGACAGGTACAATGAGCAGTTCTTC,CASSPDRYNEQFF
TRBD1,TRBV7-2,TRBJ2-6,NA,TGTGCCAGCAGCCCGGACAGGGCGGGTTTGGCTGGGGCCAACGTCCTGACTTTC,CASSPDRAGLAGANVLTF
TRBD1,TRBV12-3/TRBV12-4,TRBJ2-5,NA,TGTGCCAGCAGTACCTCCTCCGGGACAGGGGGACTAGCGACCCAGTACTTC,CASSTSSGTGGLATQYF
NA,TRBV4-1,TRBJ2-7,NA,TGCGCCAGCAGCCTATCTCCCTCTGCGGAATACGAGCAGTACTTC,CASSLSPSAEYEQYF
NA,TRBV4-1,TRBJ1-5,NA,TGCGCCAGCAGCCAAGATTGGGGTCAGCCCCAGCATTTT,CASSQDWGQPQHF
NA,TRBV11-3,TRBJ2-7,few,TGTGCCAGCAGAGAGGGACTTATCCTAGGGGAGCAGTACTTC,CASREGLILGEQYF
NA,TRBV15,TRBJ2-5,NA,TGTGCCACCAGTGAAACAGGAGGGGAAGAGACCCAGTACTTC,CATSETGGEETQYF
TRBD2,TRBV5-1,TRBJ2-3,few,TGCGCCAGCGGGTTGACTAGCGGGGGACTCACAGATACGCAGTATTTT,CASGLTSGGLTDTQYF
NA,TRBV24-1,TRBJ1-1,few,TGTGCCACCAGTGATGACAGAAACACTGAAGCTTTCTTT,CATSDDRNTEAFF
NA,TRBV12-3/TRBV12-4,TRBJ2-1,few,TGTGCCAGCAGCCGCGAGATGGGTGAGCAGTTCTTC,CASSREMGEQFF
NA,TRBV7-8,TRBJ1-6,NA,TGTGCCAGCAGCTCAACGGGACGGACTAATTCACCCCTCCACTTT,CASSSTGRTNSPLHF
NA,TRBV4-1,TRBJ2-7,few,TGCGCCAGCAGCCTTGCATTTGGCTCTAGCTCCTACGAGCAGTACTTC,CASSLAFGSSSYEQYF
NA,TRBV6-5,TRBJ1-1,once,TGTGCCAGCACCCCCCCGGGCAGGGCGAACACTGAAGCTTTCTTT,CASTPPGRANTEAFF
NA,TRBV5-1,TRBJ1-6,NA,TGCGCCAGCAGCTTGGGACCGGCGGGGGCGAACCACTTT,CASSLGPAGANHF
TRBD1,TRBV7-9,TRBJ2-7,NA,TGTGCCAGCAGCTCTCAGACAGGGACCTTCTACGAGCAGTACTTC,CASSSQTGTFYEQYF
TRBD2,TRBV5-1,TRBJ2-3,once,TGCGCCAGCAGCTCCAAGGTCGGGGGACTACGCACAGATACGCAGTATTTT,CASSSKVGGLRTDTQYF
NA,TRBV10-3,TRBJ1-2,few,TGTGCCATCAGGGTAGGGAATGGCTACACCTTC,CAIRVGNGYTF
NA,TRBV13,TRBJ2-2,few,TGTGCCAGCAGCCCTTGGGGGACGGGGAACACCGGGGAGCTGTTTTTT,CASSPWGTGNTGELFF
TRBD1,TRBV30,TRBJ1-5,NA,TGTGCCTGGGGACAGGGTTTTAATCAGCCCCAGCATTTT,CAWGQGFNQPQHF
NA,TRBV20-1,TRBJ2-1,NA,TGCAGTGCCCCTGACCACGCGGAGCAGTTCTTC,CSAPDHAEQFF
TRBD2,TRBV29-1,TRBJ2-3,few,TGCAGCGTCGTCAGCGGGAGTAGGGCAGATACGCAGTATTTT,CSVVSGSRADTQYF
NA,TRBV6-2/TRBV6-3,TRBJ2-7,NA,TGTGCCAGCGCCTCTTCCATTTACGAGCAGTACTTC,CASASSIYEQYF
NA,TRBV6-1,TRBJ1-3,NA,TGTGCCAGCGGATTCTCTGGAAACACCATATATTTT,CASGFSGNTIYF
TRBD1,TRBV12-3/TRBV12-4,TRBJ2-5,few,TGTGCCACCGCATGGACAGGCTCGCCCCAAGAGACCCAGTACTTC,CATAWTGSPQETQYF
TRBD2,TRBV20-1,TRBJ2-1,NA,TGCAGTGCGCACCCCGGGACTAGCACAATTACGGTTGAGCAGTTCTTC,CSAHPGTSTITVEQFF
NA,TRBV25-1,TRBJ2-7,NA,TGTGCCAGCACCGGGCCGTTTGTGGGGGGGGCCTCCTACGAGCAGTACTTC,CASTGPFVGGASYEQYF
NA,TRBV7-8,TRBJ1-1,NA,TGTGCCAGCAGCTTAGGGACTCTTCACACTGAAGCTTTCTTT,CASSLGTLHTEAFF
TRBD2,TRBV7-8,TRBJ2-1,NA,TGTGCCAGCAGCTTAGCCCTAGCGGGGGGACACACTTACAATGAGCAGTTCTTC,CASSLALAGGHTYNEQFF
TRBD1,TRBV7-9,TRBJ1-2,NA,TGTGCCAGCAGCTTTCCACAGGGGCTGGGCTACACCTTC,CASSFPQGLGYTF
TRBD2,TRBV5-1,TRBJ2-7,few,TGCGCCAGCAGCCCTAGCGGGAGGGCCGATGAGCAGTACTTC,CASSPSGRADEQYF
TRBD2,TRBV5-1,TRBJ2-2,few,TGCGCCAGCACTCGGGAGGCCGGGGAGCTGTTTTTT,CASTREAGELFF
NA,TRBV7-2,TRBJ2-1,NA,TGTGCCAGCAGCGCGCAGGTGCCGCGCTACAATGAGCAGTTCTTC,CASSAQVPRYNEQFF
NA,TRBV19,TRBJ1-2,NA,TGTGCCAGTAGCACCCTGTGGAGAACTAACTATGGCTACACCTTC,CASSTLWRTNYGYTF